The 32 T cell receptor beta chains in this list originate from one sample, sequenced in a study of blood T cell repertoires in COVID-19. Using immunoSEQ multiplex PCR, the repertoire was profiled, and TCRdb retains in-frame clones only, with some absent. There are about 180,000 clones in the sample; around 87% occur only once, and roughly 2.9% lies in the top ten. The sequenced material came from peripheral blood. The receptor source for this set is a woman aged 25 to 39 with active or convalescent COVID-19.

V is TRBV6-5 and J is TRBJ1-1; 7 bases are shared with TRBD1. Germline CDR1 MNHEY, CDR2 SVGAGI. The trim removed 8 bases at V and 1 base at J, leaving 7 bases unmatched. The CDR3 runs to 14 residues. The CDR3 nucleotides are TGTGCCAGCTTACTTCACAGGGGGAACACTGAAGCTTTCTTT. As protein: CASLLHRGNTEAFF.

J is TRBJ2-3 and V is TRBV5-4; TRBD2 matches 10 bases. The CDR3 extends over 15 amino acids. Germline assignment: CDR1 SGHNT and CDR2 YYREEE (reference sequence). Trimming cost V 4 bases and J 7 bases; bases outside gene matches: 9. The CDR3 region is CASSRPGLASHTQYF. The CDR3 region has the DNA TGTGCCAGCAGCCGTCCGGGACTAGCGTCCCATACGCAGTATTTT.

This clone was counted between two and nine times. The chain has TRBV19 and TRBJ1-1, with D possibly matching TRBD1 (6 bases). The germline V gene has CDR1 LNHDA and CDR2 SQIVND (reference sequence). The germline V and J ends were trimmed by 9 bases and 0 bases, with 17 bases remaining between them. CDR3 size: 15 residues. CDR3 sequence (DNA): TGTGCCAGCAGGCCCGCGGACAGCTTGAACACTGAAGCTTTCTTT. It yields the protein CASRPADSLNTEAFF.

This chain connects TRBV28 to TRBJ1-1; D might be TRBD1 (6 bases). The CDR3 extends over 15 amino acids. Germline V lookup: CDR1 MDHEN, CDR2 SYDVKM. Trimming took off 6 bases at V and 4 bases at J, with 18 bases between the two ends. CDR3 loop: CASRGQSGPATEAFF. DNA for the CDR3: TGTGCCAGCAGAGGACAGTCAGGCCCAGCCACTGAAGCTTTCTTT.

The rearrangement links TRBV6-2 or TRBV6-3 to TRBJ2-1, with D perhaps TRBD2 (6 bases). There are 17 residues in the CDR3. Germline V gene lookup returns CDR1 MNHEY and CDR2 SVGEGT. The germline V and J ends were trimmed by 3 bases and 4 bases, with 19 bases remaining between them. CDR3: CASSYSGASKVYNEQFF. CDR3 nucleotide sequence: TGTGCCAGCAGTTATTCGGGAGCAAGTAAGGTGTACAATGAGCAGTTCTTC.

V usage is TRBV24-1 and J usage is TRBJ1-2; 10 nucleotides align to TRBD1. J gave up 5 bases and V 4 bases, and 6 bases lay outside the gene matches. CDR1 is KGHDR, CDR2 SFDVKD, per germline. This CDR3 contains 15 residues. CDR3 sequence: CATSEKDRGQYGYTF. The CDR3 bases are TGTGCCACCAGTGAAAAAGACAGGGGGCAATATGGCTACACCTTC.

This clone came up a few times. The V call is TRBV29-1, the J call TRBJ1-2; 7 nucleotides line up with TRBD1. This CDR3 is built from 14 residues. Trimming cost V 5 bases and J 0 bases; bases outside gene matches: 6. CDR1 and CDR2 (germline): SQVTM, ANQGSEA. CDR3 amino acids: CSVQGQTSNYGYTF. In DNA, the CDR3 is TGCAGCGTTCAGGGACAGACCTCTAACTATGGCTACACCTTC.

The V and J genes are TRBV7-2 and TRBJ2-2; the D gene is possibly TRBD2 (6 bases). The CDR3 length is 16 residues. Trimming shortened V by 5 bases and J by 1 base, and 14 bases separated the two germline ends. The germline V gene has CDR1 SGHTA and CDR2 FQGNSA. The CDR3 nucleotides are TGTGCCAGCAGCCCCCAGTCGGGACTGAACACCGGGGAGCTGTTTTTT. It yields the protein CASSPQSGLNTGELFF.

V gene TRBV7-8 combines with J gene TRBJ1-1, with D unresolved. Germline V lookup: CDR1 SGHVS, CDR2 FQNEAQ. Trimming removed 4 bases from V and 1 base from J, with 10 bases in between. This CDR3 has 14 residues. Here the CDR3 reads CASSWTGRNTEAFF. CDR3 bases: TGTGCCAGCAGCTGGACCGGGAGGAACACTGAAGCTTTCTTT.

The V call is TRBV4-1, the J call TRBJ2-3; TRBD1 is a possible D gene (5 bases). CDR1 MGHRA and CDR2 YSYEKL come from the germline V gene. V gave up 1 base and J gave up 2 bases, with 10 bases separating them. The CDR3 extends over 15 amino acids. CDR3 nucleotide sequence: TGCGCCAGCAGCCAAGGGACAACAGACACAGATACGCAGTATTTT. It translates to CASSQGTTDTDTQYF.

The V gene is TRBV11-3, the J gene TRBJ2-7, with D maybe TRBD1 (6 bases). The germline V and J ends were trimmed by 1 base and 3 bases, with 13 bases remaining between them. CDR1 is SGHNT and CDR2 is YENEEA in the germline V gene. CDR3 length: 15 amino acids. This chain's CDR3 is CASSLGGQTIYEQYF. The CDR3 DNA reads TGTGCCAGCAGCTTAGGGGGACAAACTATCTACGAGCAGTACTTC.

This sequence joins TRBV30 and TRBJ1-3; 7 positions agree with TRBD1. This CDR3 is built from 14 residues. The germline V gene has CDR1 GTSNPN and CDR2 SVGIG (reference sequence). V lost 4 bases, J lost 0 bases, and 3 bases stayed unmatched. CDR3 nucleotides: TGTGCCTGGAACGACAGGGCCTCTGGAAACACCATATATTTT. Its translation: CAWNDRASGNTIYF.

The chain joins TRBV5-8 to TRBJ1-3; possibly TRBD1 for D (5 bases). Germline CDR1 and CDR2: SGHTS and YDEGEE. Trimming took off 0 bases at V and 0 bases at J, with 7 bases between the two ends. The length of the CDR3 is 15 residues. The DNA of the CDR3 is TGTGCCAGCAGCTTGGGACAGAGCTCTGGAAACACCATATATTTT. It specifies CASSLGQSSGNTIYF.

The CDR3, as DNA: TGTGCTAGCCAGGGAACTTATAGCAATCAGCCCCAGCATTTT. Its translation: CASQGTYSNQPQHF. The genes are TRBV12-5 and TRBJ1-5; D might be TRBD1 (5 bases). Per the germline V gene, CDR1 is LGHNT and CDR2 is FRNRAP. The CDR3 covers 14 residues. Trimming removed 9 bases from V and 0 bases from J, with 12 bases in between.

This chain connects TRBV28 to TRBJ2-3, with D possibly matching TRBD2 (5 bases). Germline V gene sequence: CDR1 MDHEN, CDR2 SYDVKM. V was cut by 2 bases and J by 3 bases, with 12 bases left in between. This CDR3 spans 15 amino acids. CDR3 protein: CASSLRGGGTDTQYF. The CDR3 DNA follows: TGTGCCAGCAGTTTACGCGGAGGTGGGACAGATACGCAGTATTTT.

The V call is TRBV2, the J call TRBJ2-7, with 7 bases lining up with TRBD2. CDR3 length equals 16 residues. From germline, CDR1 is SNHLY and CDR2 FYNNEI. The junction had 8 bases not matched to a gene; V was cut back by 3 bases and J by 0 bases. The CDR3 reads CASSDQERGSSYEQYF. The CDR3 DNA reads TGTGCCAGCAGTGACCAAGAGCGGGGTAGCTCCTACGAGCAGTACTTC.

This clone was observed a few times. The chain has TRBV19 and TRBJ2-7, with 8 bases aligning to TRBD2. The ends lost 1 base at V and 2 bases at J; junction bases unmatched: 4. CDR1 and CDR2 from the germline V gene are LNHDA and SQIVND (reference sequence). The CDR3 spans 15 residues. The CDR3: CASSIGPSGPYEQYF. DNA for the CDR3: TGTGCCAGTAGTATAGGGCCTAGCGGGCCCTACGAGCAGTACTTC.

The rearrangement uses TRBV19 and TRBJ2-1; D is unclear. Trimming stripped 4 bases from V and 3 bases from J, with 7 bases between. Germline V gene lookup returns CDR1 LNHDA and CDR2 SQIVND (reference sequence). The CDR3 extends over 13 amino acids. CDR3 in DNA: TGTGCCAGTAGTACGACAAACTACAATGAGCAGTTCTTC. This codes for CASSTTNYNEQFF.

The genes are TRBV29-1 and TRBJ2-2; no reliable D call. Between the trimmed V and J ends, which lost 4 bases and 3 bases, there was a span of 12 bases. This CDR3 contains 14 residues. Germline loops: CDR1 SQVTM, CDR2 ANQGSEA. This CDR3 reads CSVVFTTYTGELFF. CDR3 bases: TGCAGCGTTGTATTTACTACTTACACCGGGGAGCTGTTTTTT.

V and J are TRBV3-1 (or the pseudogene TRBV3-2) and TRBJ2-7; 10 positions agree with TRBD2. The germline CDR1 and CDR2 sequences are LGHDT and YNNKEL (reference sequence). V shed 4 bases, J shed 3 bases, and the junction held 6 bases outside the gene matches. The CDR3 has 15 amino acids. The CDR3 here is CASSRSLAGFYEQYF. As DNA, the CDR3 is TGTGCCAGCAGCCGGTCACTAGCGGGATTCTACGAGCAGTACTTC.

DNA for the CDR3: TGTGCCAGCAGCTTAGGTCCCGGGGACTTTAGAGCTAATGAAAAACTGTTTTTT. Amino acid sequence: CASSLGPGDFRANEKLFF. The genes are TRBV7-2 and TRBJ1-4, with a weak D call TRBD1 (5 bases). The length of the CDR3 is 18 residues. V lost 1 base to trimming and J lost 3 bases, with 18 bases between them. Germline V gives CDR1 SGHTA, CDR2 FQGNSA.

The V and J genes are TRBV29-1 and TRBJ2-2, with TRBD1 matching over 9 bases. V shed 6 bases and J 7 bases; nucleotides not matched to a gene: 9. The germline V gene encodes CDR1 SQVTM and CDR2 ANQGSEA. The CDR3 has 14 amino acids. The CDR3 loop reads CSVHRGLVGGELFF. CDR3 DNA: TGCAGCGTACACAGGGGGCTAGTTGGCGGGGAGCTGTTTTTT.

The V and J genes are TRBV19 and TRBJ1-5; a weak D match, TRBD1 (5 bases). Germline CDR1 LNHDA, CDR2 SQIVND (reference sequence). The CDR3 is 15 residues long. V lost 7 bases and J lost 0, with 13 bases in between. The CDR3: CASTPDKFSNQPQHF. For the CDR3, the DNA is TGTGCCAGTACCCCGGACAAGTTTAGCAATCAGCCCCAGCATTTT. The full variable domain, with the rest looked up from reference TRBV19 and TRBJ1-5, is DGGITQSPKYLFRKEGQNVTLSCEQNLNHDAMYWYRQDPGQGLRLIYYSQIVNDFQKGDIAEGYSVSREKKESFPLTVTSAQKNPTAFYLCASTPDKFSNQPQHFGDGTRLSIL.

V is TRBV18 and J is TRBJ2-1, with D hard to call. This CDR3 has 13 amino acids. The V gene's germline CDR1 is KGHSH and CDR2 LQKENI. The germline V and J ends were trimmed by 4 bases and 0 bases, with 4 bases remaining between them. DNA for the CDR3: TGTGCCAGCTCACTCTCCTCCTACAATGAGCAGTTCTTC. Its protein is CASSLSSYNEQFF.

V and J are TRBV4-1 and TRBJ2-1; D uncertain. The CDR3 is 16 residues long. Germline V gives CDR1 MGHRA, CDR2 YSYEKL. The ends were cut back, 1 base at V and 0 bases at J, with 10 bases in the middle. The CDR3 is CASSQVSLNSYNEQFF. The DNA of the CDR3 is TGCGCCAGCAGCCAAGTGTCACTTAACTCCTACAATGAGCAGTTCTTC.

The V and J genes are TRBV29-1 and TRBJ1-2, with D hard to call. Germline values: CDR1 SQVTM, CDR2 ANQGSEA. V shed 4 bases and J shed 2 bases, with 11 bases lying between them. The CDR3 spans 13 residues. This chain's CDR3 is CSVGGGTNYGYTF. The CDR3 nucleotides read TGCAGCGTTGGAGGTGGAACCAACTATGGCTACACCTTC.

The V and J genes are TRBV28 and TRBJ2-7; 8 nucleotides align to TRBD1. CDR1 is MDHEN, CDR2 SYDVKM, per germline. With 4 bases clipped from V and 7 bases from J, the junction kept 9 bases outside the gene matches. The CDR3 sequence is 14 residues long. The CDR3 DNA reads TGTGCCAGCAGTTGGGCCAGGGGGCTTGTGGAGCAGTACTTC. Residues: CASSWARGLVEQYF.

The rearrangement joins TRBV13 to TRBJ1-5; D ambiguous. The germline CDR1 and CDR2 sequences are PRHDT and FYEKMQ (reference sequence). The CDR3 loop spans 12 amino acids. V lost 4 bases, J lost 7 bases, and 8 bases lay in between. The DNA of the CDR3 is TGTGCCAGCAGCTCGGCGGGGCAGCCCCAGCATTTT. Amino acids: CASSSAGQPQHF.

V usage is TRBV12-5 and J usage is TRBJ1-2, with D possibly TRBD1 on 6 matching bases. Per germline, CDR1 LGHNT and CDR2 FRNRAP. The CDR3 runs to 17 residues. V lost 1 base to trimming and J lost 6 bases, with 21 bases between them. In nucleotides, the CDR3 is TGTGCTAGTGGTTTGGCTGGCTCCCGGCGGGAGGGGGATGGCTACACCTTC. Its protein product is CASGLAGSRREGDGYTF.

This chain links TRBV27 with TRBJ1-2; D might be TRBD1 (6 bases). The V gene's germline CDR1 is MNHEY and CDR2 SMNVEV (reference sequence). The CDR3 consists of 16 residues. V was trimmed by 0 bases and J by 2 bases, leaving 13 bases between them. The CDR3 sequence: CASSLSPGEGNYGYTF. The CDR3 nucleotides are TGTGCCAGCAGTTTATCCCCAGGGGAAGGCAACTATGGCTACACCTTC.

The V and J genes are TRBV25-1 and TRBJ1-5; 10 bases are shared with TRBD1. The CDR3 runs 13 residues. With 4 bases clipped from V and 7 bases from J, the junction kept 1 base outside the gene matches. CDR1 and CDR2 from the germline V gene are MGHDK and SYGVNS. The DNA of the CDR3 is TGTGCCAGCAGTGGGACAGGGGGACAGCCCCAGCATTTT. Translation: CASSGTGGQPQHF.

CDR3: CASSEESAGELFF. The DNA for the CDR3 is TGTGCCAGCAGTGAAGAAAGCGCCGGGGAGCTGTTTTTT. This chain uses TRBV2 with TRBJ2-2; D gene ambiguous. The CDR3 length is 13 residues. V was pared by 1 base and J by 6 bases, with 6 bases between. Germline lookup yields CDR1 SNHLY and CDR2 FYNNEI.